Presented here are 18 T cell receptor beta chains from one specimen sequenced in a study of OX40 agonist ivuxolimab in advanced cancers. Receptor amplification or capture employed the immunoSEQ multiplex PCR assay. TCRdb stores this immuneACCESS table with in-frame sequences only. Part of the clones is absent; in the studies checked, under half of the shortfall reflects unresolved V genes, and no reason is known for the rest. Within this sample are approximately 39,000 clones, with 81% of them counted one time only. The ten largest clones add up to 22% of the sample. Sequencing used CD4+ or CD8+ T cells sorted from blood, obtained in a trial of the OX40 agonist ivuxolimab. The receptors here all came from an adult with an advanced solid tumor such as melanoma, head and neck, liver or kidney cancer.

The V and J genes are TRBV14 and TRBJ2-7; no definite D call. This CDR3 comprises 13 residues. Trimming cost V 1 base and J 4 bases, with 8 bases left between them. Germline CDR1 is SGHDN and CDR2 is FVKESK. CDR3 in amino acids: CASSQVRAYEQYF. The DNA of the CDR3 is TGTGCCAGCAGCCAAGTTCGGGCGTACGAGCAGTACTTC.

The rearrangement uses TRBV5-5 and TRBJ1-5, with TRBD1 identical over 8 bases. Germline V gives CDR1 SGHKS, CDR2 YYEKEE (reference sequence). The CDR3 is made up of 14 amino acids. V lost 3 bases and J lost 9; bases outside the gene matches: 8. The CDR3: CASSSGQVNGPQHF. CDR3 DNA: TGTGCCAGCAGCTCGGGACAGGTTAATGGGCCCCAGCATTTT.

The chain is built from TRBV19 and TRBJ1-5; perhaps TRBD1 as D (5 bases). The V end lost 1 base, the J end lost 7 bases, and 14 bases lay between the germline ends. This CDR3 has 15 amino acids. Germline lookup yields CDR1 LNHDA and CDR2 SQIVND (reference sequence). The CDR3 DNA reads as TGTGCCAGTAGTATAGTAGGAGCCGGGGGGCAGCCCCAGCATTTT. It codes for CASSIVGAGGQPQHF.

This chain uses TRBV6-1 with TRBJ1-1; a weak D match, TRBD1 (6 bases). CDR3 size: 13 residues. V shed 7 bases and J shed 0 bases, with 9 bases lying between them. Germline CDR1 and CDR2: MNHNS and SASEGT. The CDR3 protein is CASNRDLNTEAFF. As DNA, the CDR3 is TGTGCCAGCAACAGGGACCTGAACACTGAAGCTTTCTTT.

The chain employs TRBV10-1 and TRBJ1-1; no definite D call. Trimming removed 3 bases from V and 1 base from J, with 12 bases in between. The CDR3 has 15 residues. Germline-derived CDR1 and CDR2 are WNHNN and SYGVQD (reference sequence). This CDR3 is CASSDPRAPNTEAFF. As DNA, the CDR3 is TGCGCCAGCAGTGATCCACGGGCACCGAACACTGAAGCTTTCTTT.

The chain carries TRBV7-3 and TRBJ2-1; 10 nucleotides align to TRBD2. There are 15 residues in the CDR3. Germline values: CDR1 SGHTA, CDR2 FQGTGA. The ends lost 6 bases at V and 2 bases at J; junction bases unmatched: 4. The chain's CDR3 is CASSSAGGPYNEQFF. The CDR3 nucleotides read TGTGCCAGCAGTTCAGCGGGAGGGCCCTACAATGAGCAGTTCTTC.

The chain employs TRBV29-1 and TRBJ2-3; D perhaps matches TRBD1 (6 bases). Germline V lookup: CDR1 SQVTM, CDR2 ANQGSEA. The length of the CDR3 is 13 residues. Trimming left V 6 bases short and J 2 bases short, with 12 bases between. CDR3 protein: CSVLRGNTDTQYF. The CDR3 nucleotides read TGCAGCGTCCTCAGGGGAAACACAGATACGCAGTATTTT.

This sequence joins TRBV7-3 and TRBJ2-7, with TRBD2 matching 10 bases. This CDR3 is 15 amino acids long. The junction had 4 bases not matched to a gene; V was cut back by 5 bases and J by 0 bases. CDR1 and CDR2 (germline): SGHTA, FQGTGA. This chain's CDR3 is CASSLTSGTSYEQYF. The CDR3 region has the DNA TGTGCCAGCAGCCTTACTAGCGGGACCTCCTACGAGCAGTACTTC.

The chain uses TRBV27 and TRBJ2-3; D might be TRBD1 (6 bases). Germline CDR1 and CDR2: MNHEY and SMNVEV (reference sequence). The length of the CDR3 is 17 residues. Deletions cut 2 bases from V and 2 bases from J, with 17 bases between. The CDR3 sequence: CASSLLPQGPLTDTQYF. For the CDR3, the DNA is TGTGCCAGCAGTTTACTTCCGCAGGGGCCCCTCACAGATACGCAGTATTTT.

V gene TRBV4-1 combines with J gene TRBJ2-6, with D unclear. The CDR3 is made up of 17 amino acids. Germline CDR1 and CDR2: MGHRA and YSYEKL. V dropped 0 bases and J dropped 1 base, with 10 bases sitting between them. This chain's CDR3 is CASSQENRASGANVLTF. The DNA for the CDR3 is TGCGCCAGCAGCCAAGAAAATCGAGCTTCTGGGGCCAACGTCCTGACTTTC.

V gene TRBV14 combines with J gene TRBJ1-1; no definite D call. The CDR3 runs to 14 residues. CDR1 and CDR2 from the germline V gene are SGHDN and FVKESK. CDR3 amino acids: CDVGVRWVPVEAFF. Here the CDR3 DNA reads TGTGACGTGGGTGTGCGGTGGGTCCCGGTTGAAGCTTTCTTT.

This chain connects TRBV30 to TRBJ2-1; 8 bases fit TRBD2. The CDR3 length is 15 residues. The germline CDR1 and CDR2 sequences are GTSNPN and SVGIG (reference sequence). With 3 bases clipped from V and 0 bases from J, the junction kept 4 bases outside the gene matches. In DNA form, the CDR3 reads TGTGCCTGGAGACAGAGCGGGAGCTCCTACAATGAGCAGTTCTTC. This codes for CAWRQSGSSYNEQFF.

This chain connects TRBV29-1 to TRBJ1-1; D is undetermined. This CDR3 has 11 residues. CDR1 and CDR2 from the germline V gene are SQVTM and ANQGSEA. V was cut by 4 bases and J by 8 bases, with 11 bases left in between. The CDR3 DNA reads TGCAGCGTTGGGAGGCGGATCGAAGCTTTCTTT. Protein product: CSVGRRIEAFF.

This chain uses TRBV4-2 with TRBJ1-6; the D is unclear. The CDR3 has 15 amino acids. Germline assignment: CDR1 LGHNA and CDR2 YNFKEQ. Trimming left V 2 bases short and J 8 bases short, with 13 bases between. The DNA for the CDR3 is TGTGCCAGCAGCCAACACGGACCGGAGGATTCACCCCTCCACTTT. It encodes CASSQHGPEDSPLHF.

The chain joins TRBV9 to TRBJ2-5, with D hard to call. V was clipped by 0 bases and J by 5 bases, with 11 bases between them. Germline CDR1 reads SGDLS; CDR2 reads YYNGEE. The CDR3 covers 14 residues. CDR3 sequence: CASSVGMARETQYF. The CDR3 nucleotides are TGTGCCAGCAGCGTAGGGATGGCGCGGGAGACCCAGTACTTC.

CDR3 in amino acids: CASSLAVASGQPQHF. CDR3 coding DNA: TGTGCCAGCAGTTTGGCCGTGGCTTCAGGTCAGCCCCAGCATTTT. V and J are TRBV28 and TRBJ1-5; unclear D gene. Germline values: CDR1 MDHEN, CDR2 SYDVKM. Between the trimmed V and J ends, which lost 3 bases and 6 bases, there was a span of 15 bases. This CDR3 is built from 15 residues.

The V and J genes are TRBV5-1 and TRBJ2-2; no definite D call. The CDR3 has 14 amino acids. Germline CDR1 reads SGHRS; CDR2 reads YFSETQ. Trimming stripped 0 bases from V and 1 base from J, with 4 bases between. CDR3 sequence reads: CASSLVGNTGELFF. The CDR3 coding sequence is TGCGCCAGCAGCTTGGTAGGGAACACCGGGGAGCTGTTTTTT.

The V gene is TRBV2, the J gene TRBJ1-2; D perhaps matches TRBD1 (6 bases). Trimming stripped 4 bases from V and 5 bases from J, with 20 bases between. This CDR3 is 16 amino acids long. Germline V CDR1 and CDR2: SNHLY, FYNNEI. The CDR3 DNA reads TGTGCCAGCAGTGGCGTCGGGGGGGCGGGAAGTTATGGCTACACCTTC. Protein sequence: CASSGVGGAGSYGYTF.